The T cell receptor (beta chain) under discussion was sequenced for a study of T cells in Graves' hyperthyroidism and ophthalmopathy. Study background: Upon initial diagnosis and before any treatment, peripheral blood was collected.

This clonotype was seen a handful of times. PBMCs were derived from roughly 9.6 ml fresh peripheral blood. The CDR3 is 12 amino acids. Trimming took 8 bases from V and 4 from J, leaving 11 bases between them. Germline CDR1 MNHEY, CDR2 SMNVEV (reference sequence). TCR beta CDR3 regions were amplified from RNA. Using the HTBI primer set, a first-round RT-PCR was run on the TCR CDR3. From the multiplex PCR reads, TCRdb called clonotypes with MiXCR, one entry per CDR3 protein. The data hold under 350,000 distinct CDR3 sequences, with roughly 18% observed a single time. The clonotype was recovered from a woman between 50 and 59 years old with Graves' hyperthyroidism. The rearrangement joins TRBV27 to TRBJ1-2; a possible D gene is TRBD1 (5 bases). Specimen: blood. CDR3 residues: CASYGGIYGYTF. CDR3 sequence (DNA): TGTGCCAGCTATGGGGGGATCTATGGCTACACCTTC.